Presented here are 5 T cell receptor beta chains from one specimen sequenced in a study of blood T cell repertoires in COVID-19. Clones were read by immunoSEQ multiplex PCR, and TCRdb kept only the in-frame ones, dropping some. The sample lists 300,000 to 500,000 clones, roughly 88% seen once, with 2% to 2.5% in the top ten. The specimen sequenced was PBMCs or T cells enriched from blood (not recorded which). The receptors here all came from a woman aged 40 to 50 with acute COVID-19.

This rearrangement joins TRBV5-1 to TRBJ2-7; TRBD1 aligns across 7 bases. This CDR3 is 15 amino acids long. The germline CDR1 and CDR2 sequences are SGHRS and YFSETQ. V lost 4 bases and J lost 0; bases outside the gene matches: 7. The CDR3 coding sequence is TGCGCCAGCAGCCCAAAACAGGGGCCCTCCTACGAGCAGTACTTC. Its translation: CASSPKQGPSYEQYF.

V is TRBV2 and J is TRBJ2-5; the match to TRBD2 covers 7 bases. The V gene's germline CDR1 is SNHLY and CDR2 FYNNEI. The CDR3 is 14 amino acids. Trimming cost V 3 bases and J 3 bases; bases outside gene matches: 4. CDR3: CASSEQAGKETQYF. DNA of the CDR3: TGTGCCAGCAGTGAGCAAGCGGGGAAAGAGACCCAGTACTTC.

The chain recombines TRBV7-9 with TRBJ2-7, with a possible D match to TRBD2 (6 bases). Trimming cost V 0 bases and J 5 bases, with 11 bases left between them. This CDR3 region has 14 residues. From germline, CDR1 is SEHNR and CDR2 FQNEAQ (reference sequence). CDR3 bases: TGTGCCAGCAGCTTAGCAGGAGGGATCGACGAGCAGTACTTC. Encoded protein: CASSLAGGIDEQYF.

This clone occurred once. The chain has TRBV2 and TRBJ1-2, with D uncertain. Germline assignment: CDR1 SNHLY and CDR2 FYNNEI. The CDR3 loop spans 14 amino acids. V lost 3 bases and J 6 bases, leaving 14 bases between the germline ends. In nucleotides, the CDR3 is TGTGCCAGCAGTGATCAGGTTCCGACGGATGGCTACACCTTC. It translates to CASSDQVPTDGYTF.

This clone occurred once. The chain uses TRBV7-9 and TRBJ1-1, with D unresolved. The V end was cut by 4 bases, the J end by 8 bases, with 14 bases between. Germline assignment: CDR1 SEHNR and CDR2 FQNEAQ (reference sequence). The CDR3 is 13 residues long. This CDR3 is CASSSNGLQEAFF. The CDR3 region has the DNA TGTGCCAGCAGCTCTAACGGACTCCAAGAAGCTTTCTTT.